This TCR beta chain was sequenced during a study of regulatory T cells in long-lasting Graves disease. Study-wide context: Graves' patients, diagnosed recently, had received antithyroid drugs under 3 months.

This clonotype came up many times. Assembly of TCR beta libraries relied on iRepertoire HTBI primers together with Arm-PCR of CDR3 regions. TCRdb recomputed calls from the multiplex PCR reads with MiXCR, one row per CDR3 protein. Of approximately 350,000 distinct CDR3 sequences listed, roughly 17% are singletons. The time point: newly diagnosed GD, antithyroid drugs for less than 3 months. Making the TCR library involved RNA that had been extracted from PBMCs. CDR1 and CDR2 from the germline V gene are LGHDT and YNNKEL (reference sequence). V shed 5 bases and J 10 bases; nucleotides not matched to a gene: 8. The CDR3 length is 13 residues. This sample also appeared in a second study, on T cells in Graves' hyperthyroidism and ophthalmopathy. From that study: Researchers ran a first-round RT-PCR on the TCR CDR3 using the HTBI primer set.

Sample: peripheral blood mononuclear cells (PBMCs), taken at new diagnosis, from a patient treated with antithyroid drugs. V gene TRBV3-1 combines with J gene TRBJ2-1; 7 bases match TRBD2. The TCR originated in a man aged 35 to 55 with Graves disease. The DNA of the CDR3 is TGTGCCAGCAGCTCCGGACTAGTCGGGGAGCAGTTCTTC. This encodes CASSSGLVGEQFF.